This TCR beta chain emerged from a study of beta chain features in type 1 diabetes (dated by TCRdb to 2017 to 2018). In terms of the full investigation: No differences in mean age, gender distribution, total cell number or subset yield were found between patients and healthy donors. Across all samples, 90 million to 130 million sorted cells were examined, and cell number per subset correlated strongly with RNA yield. The study compared the TCRB repertoires of sorted circulating CD4+ T cell subsets in recently diagnosed type 1 diabetes patients with those in matched healthy donors. Naive and central memory subsets were obtained from all 30 or so donors, but regulatory and stem cell-like memory subsets were isolated from only 8 patients and about 8 healthy donors. The full study reports these points: A moderate but significant shortening of TCRB CDR3 length was observed in type 1 diabetes patients in all four CD4+ subsets. Because small numbers of individuals were included in the HLA sub-analyses, any influence of HLA type on TCRB rearrangement was left unresolved. PCR might favor shorter templates, but patient and control samples were amplified and corrected together, so any skew would affect both groups equally. Naive, central memory and regulatory TCRB repertoires appeared more similar among patients than among healthy donors. At VDJ recombination sites, type 1 diabetes patients had fewer insertions and more deleted nucleotides, which implies abnormalities in thymic rearrangement. Because cDNA was sequenced instead of genomic DNA, activated cells with high expression could be over-represented, although the groups did not differ in activation or CD3 levels.

Concerning this clone: Its antigen target is currently unknown. No much larger clone is present one base from it, and per-base qualities are unavailable.

The High Capacity cDNA Reverse Transcription Kit was used to reverse transcribe all of the isolated RNA, meaning that expressed TCRB transcripts were what got sequenced. Naive, central memory and regulatory T cell samples underwent deep immunoSEQ sequencing, averaging around 4 million total reads per sample. Sorted cells were lysed in RLT buffer, and RNA was extracted using DNase-treated RNeasy Micro or Mini kits according to cell number. To prevent cross-contamination, every cell subset was processed on its own, while patient and healthy donor samples were processed together. The immunoSEQ multiplex PCR was used to amplify TCRB sequences from cDNA, generating 87-bp fragments that spanned the CDR3 region. Sequencing of the amplicons was performed on the Illumina HiSeq platform. Concerning the study's data processing: Synthetic template baselines were used to correct PCR bias computationally, reads within Hamming distance 2 were collapsed together, and singletons that could not be merged were discarded. Reads were aligned against IMGT so that V, D and J genes, CDR3 length and insertions or deletions at six rearrangement sites could be assigned. Within each subset, clonotype counts were normalized to sorted cell number, and only after that were true diversity and Gini coefficients computed with the tcR R package. The overlap coefficient, calculated on TCRB nucleotide sequences, was used to measure repertoire sharing. Out-of-frame TCRB sequences from naive cells were analyzed as a proxy for the pre-selection repertoire. TCRdb stores this immuneACCESS table with in-frame sequences only. Part of the clones is absent; in the studies checked, under half of the shortfall reflects unresolved V genes, and no reason is known for the rest. The V and J calls and the clone size are those of that table, but D and trimming were determined from the DNA. The sample yields 330,000 or so clones; 10% to 15% were counted once. The biggest ten clones account for 0.0095% to 0.011% of the sample.

Each donor gave one peripheral blood draw, averaging roughly 100 mL, which was collected into heparinised tubes. Naive, central memory, regulatory and stem cell-like memory CD4+ T cells were sorted on a BD FACSAria II using a panel including CD45RO, CCR7, CD25, CD127, CD95 and CD27. A purity above 95% was achieved for all sorted populations. Right away, PBMCs were isolated by Lymphoprep density gradient centrifugation and were stained directly, with no culture step. Samples were stained and sorted in pairs, with one healthy donor and one patient per experiment, so that batch effects were minimized. The junction shows trimming of 8 bases on V and 4 bases on J, and the gene matches do not reach 5 bases of it. From the cysteine up to the phenylalanine, the CDR3 has a length of 14 residues. The CDR3 DNA has 42 bases and is translated from base 1. CDR1 and CDR2 were assigned from the germline V gene as MGHDK and SYGVNS.

This chain is built from TRBV25-1 and TRBJ2-3, with 11 bases aligning to TRBD2. The sequenced sample was naive CD4+ T cells from blood. Explained via the paper, the cell subset or site label denotes: true naive CD4+ T cells. The TCR comes from a woman aged 18-29 years with type 1 diabetes. The CDR3 amino acid sequence is: CASSLAGGSDTQYF. The DNA is TGTGCCAGCTCCCTAGCGGGAGGTTCAGATACGCAGTATTTT.